Presented here are 12 T cell receptor beta chains from one specimen sequenced in a study of T cells in Graves' hyperthyroidism and ophthalmopathy. Authors of the study amplified TCR beta CDR3 regions from RNA transcripts. Primed by the HTBI set, a first-round RT-PCR was run on the TCR CDR3. One entry per CDR3 protein results from TCRdb running MiXCR on the multiplex PCR reads. Among 300,000 to 450,000 distinct CDR3 sequences listed, 15% to 20% were seen once. Sequenced sample: blood. The receptors originated from a woman aged 40 to 50 with Graves' ophthalmopathy.

Many counts were recorded for this clonotype. The J gene is TRBJ1-2, the V gene TRBV9; D not certain. The germline V gene encodes CDR1 SGDLS and CDR2 YYNGEE. This CDR3 has 13 amino acids. V was cut by 3 bases and J by 8 bases, with 14 bases left in between. This CDR3 reads CASSASRGSGYTF. CDR3 nucleotides: TGTGCCAGCAGCGCCTCACGAGGGTCCGGCTACACCTTC.

V and J are TRBV7-8 and TRBJ2-2; unclear D gene. This CDR3 has 15 amino acids. V was cut by 0 bases and J by 0 bases, with 5 bases left in between. The germline CDR1 and CDR2 sequences are SGHVS and FQNEAQ. CDR3 sequence (DNA): TGTGCCAGCAGCTTAGCAGACGCGAACACCGGGGAGCTGTTTTTT. It translates to CASSLADANTGELFF.

The V call is TRBV6-2 or TRBV6-3, the J call TRBJ2-6; the D gene is possibly TRBD2 (5 bases). V gave up 4 bases and J gave up 1 base, with 5 bases separating them. The CDR3 spans 14 residues. CDR1 is MNHEY and CDR2 is SVGEGT in the germline V gene. The CDR3 sequence is CASSWTSGANVLTF. The CDR3 nucleotides are TGTGCCAGCAGTTGGACTTCTGGGGCCAACGTCCTGACTTTC.

This clonotype was picked up many times. As DNA, the CDR3 is TGTGCCTGGATAGGCCCGGGATCCTCCTACGAGCAGTACTTC. Translating it yields CAWIGPGSSYEQYF. The chain links TRBV30 to TRBJ2-7, with D tentatively TRBD2 (5 bases). Looked up from germline, CDR1 is GTSNPN and CDR2 is SVGIG (reference sequence). CDR3 length: 14 residues. V dropped 4 bases and J dropped 0 bases, with 13 bases sitting between them.

This clonotype was seen ten or more times. The chain recombines TRBV2 with TRBJ1-3; D unclear. V shed 4 bases and J shed 0 bases, with 10 bases lying between them. This CDR3 is 15 amino acids long. Germline V lookup: CDR1 SNHLY, CDR2 FYNNEI. CDR3: CASSAQRSSGNTIYF. The CDR3 DNA sequence: TGTGCCAGCAGTGCCCAGCGATCCTCTGGAAACACCATATATTTT. The full variable domain, with the rest looked up from reference TRBV2 and TRBJ1-3, is EPEVTQTPSHQVTQMGQEVILRCVPISNHLYFYWYRQILGQKVEFLVSFYNNEISEKSEIFDDQFSVERPDGSNFTLKIRSTKLEDSAMYFCASSAQRSSGNTIYFGEGSWLTVV.

Ten or more counts support this clonotype. The rearrangement links TRBV7-9 to TRBJ1-2, with 9 bases aligning to TRBD1. The junction had 8 bases not matched to a gene; V was cut back by 4 bases and J by 8 bases. The length of the CDR3 is 14 residues. The V gene's germline CDR1 is SEHNR and CDR2 FQNEAQ (reference sequence). CDR3 amino acids: CASSWGQGVGGYTF. Here the CDR3 DNA reads TGTGCCAGCAGCTGGGGACAGGGAGTAGGCGGCTACACCTTC.

This clonotype came up many times. The chain joins TRBV14 to TRBJ1-2; 9 nucleotides align to TRBD1. V shed 1 base, J shed 7 bases, and the junction held 4 bases outside the gene matches. CDR3 length: 14 residues. Germline assignment: CDR1 SGHDN and CDR2 FVKESK. The CDR3 sequence: CASSQVGQGAGYTF. In DNA, the CDR3 is TGTGCCAGCAGCCAAGTGGGACAGGGAGCTGGCTACACCTTC.

This clonotype was seen ten or more times. The rearrangement uses TRBV12-3 or TRBV12-4 and TRBJ2-2; D perhaps matches TRBD1 (6 bases). The CDR3 loop spans 11 amino acids. V gave up 8 bases and J gave up 9 bases, with 10 bases separating them. CDR3 sequence reads: CASLGGRELFF. Here the CDR3 DNA reads TGTGCCAGCCTAGGGGGTCGGGAGCTGTTTTTT.

This clonotype was seen at least ten times. The rearrangement joins TRBV20-1 to TRBJ2-7; tentatively, D is TRBD2 (5 bases). The CDR3 loop spans 14 amino acids. V dropped 2 bases and J dropped 2 bases, with 13 bases sitting between them. Per germline, CDR1 DFQATT and CDR2 SNEGSKA (reference sequence). The DNA for the CDR3 is TGCAGTGCTAGAAGGGAGTCTCGCACCTACGAGCAGTACTTC. Translating it yields CSARRESRTYEQYF.

This clonotype was counted many times. The chain carries TRBV6-1 and TRBJ1-2; D perhaps matches TRBD1 (5 bases). The CDR3 covers 13 residues. Germline loops: CDR1 MNHNS, CDR2 SASEGT. Trimming shortened V by 6 bases and J by 1 base, and 9 bases separated the two germline ends. CDR3 residues: CASSQGVNYGYTF. The CDR3, as DNA: TGTGCCAGCAGCCAGGGTGTTAACTATGGCTACACCTTC.

This clonotype was seen at least ten times. This sequence joins TRBV29-1 and TRBJ1-2; the D gene is possibly TRBD1 (6 bases). Germline V gives CDR1 SQVTM, CDR2 ANQGSEA. V lost 7 bases, J lost 2 bases, and 11 bases lay in between. This CDR3 comprises 12 residues. CDR3 sequence: CSAKDSNYGYTF. As DNA, the CDR3 is TGCAGCGCTAAGGACAGCAACTATGGCTACACCTTC.

This sequence joins TRBV5-1 and TRBJ1-1; D is possibly TRBD1 (5 bases). Germline V gives CDR1 SGHRS, CDR2 YFSETQ. Trimming removed 1 base at V and 6 bases at J, with 19 bases between. CDR3 length equals 16 residues. The CDR3 bases are TGCGCCAGCAGCTTGTTGGGGCAGCCCCAAGGCTCTGAAGCTTTCTTT. It codes for CASSLLGQPQGSEAFF.